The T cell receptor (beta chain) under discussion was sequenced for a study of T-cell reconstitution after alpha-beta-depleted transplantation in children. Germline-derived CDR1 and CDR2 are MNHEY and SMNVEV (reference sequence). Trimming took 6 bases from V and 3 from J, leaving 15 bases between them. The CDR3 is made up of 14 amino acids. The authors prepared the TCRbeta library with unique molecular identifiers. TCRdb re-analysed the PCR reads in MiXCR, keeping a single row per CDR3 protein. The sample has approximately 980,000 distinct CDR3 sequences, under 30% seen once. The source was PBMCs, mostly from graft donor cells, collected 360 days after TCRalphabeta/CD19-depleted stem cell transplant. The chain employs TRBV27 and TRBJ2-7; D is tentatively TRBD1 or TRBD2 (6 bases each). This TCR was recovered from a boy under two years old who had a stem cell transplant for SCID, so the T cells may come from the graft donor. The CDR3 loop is CASSLGGSHYEQYF. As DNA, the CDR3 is TGTGCCAGCAGCCTAGGGGGGTCCCACTACGAGCAGTACTTC.